The 28 T cell receptor beta chains reported below all come from one sample, sequenced in a study of brain T cells in children with intractable seizures. The sequenced cases were selected for having the highest brain T cell transcript signatures. Clones were sequenced by immunoSEQ multiplex PCR, and TCRdb holds only the in-frame ones, with some missing. The table shows over 3,000 clones, with about 73% occurring only once. The sample was resected brain tissue, taken at surgery. These receptors were obtained from a girl aged 2-10 years with Rasmussen encephalitis and intractable seizures.

This chain links TRBV5-4 with TRBJ2-5; 11 nucleotides match TRBD2. The CDR3 spans 14 residues. Germline V gene sequence: CDR1 SGHNT, CDR2 YYREEE (reference sequence). Losses at the gene ends were 1 base for V and 4 bases for J; bases not matched to a gene: 0. CDR3 in amino acids: CASSLLAGGETQYF. DNA of the CDR3: TGTGCCAGCAGCTTGCTAGCGGGGGGAGAGACCCAGTACTTC.

The table lists this clone with a few counts. The gene calls are TRBV21-1 and TRBJ1-5; the D call of TRBD1 is as the table states it, not checked on the DNA. TRBV21-1 is listed as a pseudogene. The CDR3 loop spans 17 amino acids. CDR3 sequence (DNA): TGTGCCAGCAGCAAAGCGGGGAGAGACAGGGGCGGGCAGCCCCAGCATTTT. This sequence encodes CASSKAGRDRGGQPQHF.

The chain uses TRBV9 and TRBJ2-7; D tentatively fits TRBD1 or TRBD2 (5 bases each). There are 14 residues in the CDR3. V was pared by 0 bases and J by 0 bases, with 7 bases between. Looked up from germline, CDR1 is SGDLS and CDR2 is YYNGEE. This CDR3 is CASSVGGYSYEQYF. In DNA form, the CDR3 reads TGTGCCAGCAGCGTAGGGGGGTACTCCTACGAGCAGTACTTC.

V gene TRBV6-5 combines with J gene TRBJ1-4; D ambiguous. The V and J ends lost 0 bases and 7 bases respectively, with 12 bases between them. The germline CDR1 and CDR2 sequences are MNHEY and SVGAGI. This CDR3 spans 15 amino acids. The CDR3 reads CASSYSLEGIEKLFF. The CDR3 bases are TGTGCCAGCAGTTACTCTTTGGAGGGAATTGAAAAACTGTTTTTT.

The chain recombines TRBV19 with TRBJ2-1; TRBD2 aligns across 9 bases. V trimming: 5 bases; J trimming: 4 bases; junction bases outside the gene matches: 6. The germline gives CDR1 LNHDA, CDR2 SQIVND (reference sequence). This CDR3 comprises 15 residues. In DNA form, the CDR3 reads TGTGCCAGTAGTGGCCTAGCGGGAAGATACAATGAGCAGTTCTTC. It encodes CASSGLAGRYNEQFF.

The J gene is TRBJ2-7, the V gene TRBV21-1; TRBD1 was called by the table and not checked on the DNA. TRBV21-1 is annotated as a pseudogene. The length of the CDR3 is 16 residues. The CDR3 reads CASSTNPADRAYEQYF. CDR3 DNA sequence: TGTGCCAGCAGCACTAACCCCGCGGACAGGGCCTACGAGCAGTACTTC.

In its sample, this clone was seen a few times. The chain uses TRBV28 and TRBJ2-3; a possible D gene is TRBD1 (6 bases). Germline CDR1 reads MDHEN; CDR2 reads SYDVKM. Trimming stripped 3 bases from V and 2 bases from J, with 12 bases between. The CDR3 has 15 amino acids. CDR3 sequence (DNA): TGTGCCAGCAGTTTTAGGTGGGGGCCCACAGATACGCAGTATTTT. Encoded protein: CASSFRWGPTDTQYF.

The chain carries TRBV6-1 and TRBJ1-1, with D possibly being TRBD1 (6 bases). This CDR3 contains 16 residues. The V and J ends lost 4 bases and 0 bases respectively, with 15 bases between them. Germline-derived CDR1 and CDR2 are MNHNS and SASEGT. The CDR3 protein is CASSAPLGGVNTEAFF. CDR3 coding DNA: TGTGCCAGCAGTGCCCCCCTAGGGGGAGTGAACACTGAAGCTTTCTTT.

This clone was detected once. The chain couples TRBV6-5 to TRBJ1-1; weak D call: TRBD1 (5 bases). The germline gives CDR1 MNHEY, CDR2 SVGAGI. The CDR3 has 13 residues. V lost 6 bases, J lost 5 bases, and 13 bases lay in between. The CDR3 DNA is TGTGCCAGCAGAATCTTAACAGGTACTGAAGCTTTCTTT. Translating gives CASRILTGTEAFF.

The rearrangement joins TRBV4-2 to TRBJ2-3; TRBD2 might be the D (6 bases). Germline CDR1 reads LGHNA; CDR2 reads YNFKEQ. Trimming took off 2 bases at V and 0 bases at J, with 9 bases between the two ends. This CDR3 comprises 15 residues. As DNA, the CDR3 is TGTGCCAGCAGCCAAACTAGCATTAGCACAGATACGCAGTATTTT. Translated: CASSQTSISTDTQYF.

This chain links TRBV5-6 with TRBJ2-2, with a weak D call TRBD2 (6 bases). Trimming removed 0 bases from V and 2 bases from J, with 11 bases in between. This CDR3 contains 16 residues. Germline CDR1 SGHDT, CDR2 YYEEEE. The DNA for the CDR3 is TGTGCCAGCAGCTTGGGTCTCGGGGGAAACACCGGGGAGCTGTTTTTT. It is translated as CASSLGLGGNTGELFF.

V and J are TRBV16 and TRBJ2-7; D is possibly TRBD1 or TRBD2 (5 bases each). There are 13 residues in the CDR3. Germline CDR1 reads KGHSY; CDR2 reads FQNENV. Between the trimmed V and J ends, which lost 6 bases and 3 bases, there was a span of 12 bases. For the CDR3, the DNA is TGTGCCAGCAGTCGGGGCTACTACTACGAGCAGTACTTC. This codes for CASSRGYYYEQYF.

V usage is TRBV5-5 and J usage is TRBJ2-1, with D perhaps given as TRBD1 or TRBD2 (5 bases each). CDR3 length: 17 residues. CDR1 and CDR2 (germline): SGHKS, YYEKEE (reference sequence). Trimming shortened V by 4 bases and J by 4 bases, and 21 bases separated the two germline ends. In DNA form, the CDR3 reads TGTGCCAGCAGCGACCGGGACGCCCTAGGGCGGTACAATGAGCAGTTCTTC. This codes for CASSDRDALGRYNEQFF.

This chain uses TRBV2 with TRBJ2-5; TRBD2 is a possible D gene (5 bases). This CDR3 contains 13 residues. Per the germline V gene, CDR1 is SNHLY and CDR2 is FYNNEI. V dropped 3 bases and J dropped 9 bases, with 14 bases sitting between them. The CDR3 here is CASSDRGTPSQYF. The DNA for the CDR3 is TGTGCCAGCAGTGATCGGGGTACCCCATCCCAGTACTTC.

This clone is termed medium-sized. V gene TRBV27 combines with J gene TRBJ1-1, with a weak D call TRBD1 (5 bases). This CDR3 is 11 amino acids long. The germline V and J ends were trimmed by 7 bases and 6 bases, with 9 bases remaining between them. Per germline, CDR1 MNHEY and CDR2 SMNVEV (reference sequence). The CDR3 protein is CASKEGPEAFF. In nucleotides, the CDR3 is TGTGCCAGCAAGGAGGGACCTGAAGCTTTCTTT.

This clone was counted only a few times. This chain uses TRBV2 with TRBJ1-2; D gene ambiguous. Deletions cut 10 bases from V and 5 bases from J, with 17 bases between. There are 13 residues in the CDR3. Germline V lookup: CDR1 SNHLY, CDR2 FYNNEI. The CDR3 nucleotides read TGTGCCATCCTCGCCGGGTTCAATTATGGCTACACCTTC. Protein product: CAILAGFNYGYTF.

The chain has TRBV19 and TRBJ1-5; no firm D call. Trimming stripped 2 bases from V and 1 base from J, with 6 bases between. This CDR3 contains 14 residues. Germline CDR1 is LNHDA and CDR2 is SQIVND (reference sequence). CDR3 sequence (DNA): TGTGCCAGTAGTATAAGGTCCAGCAATCAGCCCCAGCATTTT. It is translated as CASSIRSSNQPQHF.

V and J are TRBV28 and TRBJ2-7; D gene unclear. CDR3 length equals 14 residues. Germline CDR1 reads MDHEN; CDR2 reads SYDVKM. Trimming took off 3 bases at V and 2 bases at J, with 11 bases between the two ends. The CDR3 protein is CASSLTLPAYEQYF. CDR3 coding DNA: TGTGCCAGCAGTTTGACACTGCCCGCCTACGAGCAGTACTTC.

The CDR3 protein is CASSERAHTEAFF. For the CDR3, the DNA is TGTGCCAGCAGTGAAAGGGCACACACTGAAGCTTTCTTT. V gene TRBV6-1 combines with J gene TRBJ1-1; D ambiguous. This CDR3 has 13 residues. CDR1 is MNHNS and CDR2 is SASEGT in the germline V gene. Trimming removed 2 bases from V and 3 bases from J, with 7 bases in between.

The chain's CDR3 is CASSTTGGQETQYF. The CDR3 DNA sequence: TGCGCCAGCAGCACCACAGGGGGGCAAGAGACCCAGTACTTC. This chain connects TRBV5-1 to TRBJ2-5; 8 bases fit TRBD1. The V gene end was trimmed by 4 bases and the J gene end by 2 bases; junction bases not matched to a gene: 4. Germline values: CDR1 SGHRS, CDR2 YFSETQ. The CDR3 sequence is 14 residues long.

The chain links TRBV11-2 to TRBJ2-7; TRBD2 matches at 7 bases. Germline V lookup: CDR1 SGHAT, CDR2 FQNNGV. J was trimmed by 5 bases and V by 1 base; bases with no gene match: 2. The CDR3 covers 13 residues. DNA for the CDR3: TGTGCCAGCAGCTTAGCACTAGCGAACGAGCAGTACTTC. Amino acid sequence: CASSLALANEQYF.

This clone turned up a few times. The rearrangement uses TRBV12-5 and TRBJ2-1; D is undetermined. CDR3 length: 12 residues. CDR1 is LGHNT and CDR2 is FRNRAP in the germline V gene. The germline V and J ends were trimmed by 3 bases and 9 bases, with 9 bases remaining between them. CDR3 DNA: TGTGCTAGTGGTTTAAAGGTGGTTGAGCAGTTCTTC. This codes for CASGLKVVEQFF.

By share of the sample, this clone is medium-sized. The gene calls are TRBV5-4 and TRBJ1-3; unclear D gene. This CDR3 spans 13 amino acids. CDR1 SGHNT and CDR2 YYREEE come from the germline V gene (reference sequence). Deletions cut 8 bases from V and 0 bases from J, with 9 bases between. CDR3 coding DNA: TGTGCCAGTGCCGGGAGCTCTGGAAACACCATATATTTT. Protein sequence: CASAGSSGNTIYF.

Only one count was recorded for this clone. This sequence joins TRBV6-5 and TRBJ2-3; 8 bases fit TRBD1. In germline, CDR1 is MNHEY, CDR2 SVGAGI. V lost 4 bases, J lost 2 bases, and 5 bases stayed unmatched. The CDR3 is 15 residues long. The CDR3 nucleotides read TGTGCCAGCAGTTTAGGGACAGGCCACACAGATACGCAGTATTTT. Translated: CASSLGTGHTDTQYF.

This chain joins TRBV2 and TRBJ2-7; 8 bases map to TRBD1. This CDR3 is built from 15 residues. V dropped 6 bases and J dropped 2; count of bases not matched to a gene: 9. CDR1 is SNHLY, CDR2 FYNNEI, per germline. In DNA form, the CDR3 reads TGTGCCAGCAGCCGGACAGGGAATCAAGCCTACGAGCAGTACTTC. It yields the protein CASSRTGNQAYEQYF.

The genes are TRBV6-5 and TRBJ1-6; no reliable D call. Trimming took off 0 bases at V and 7 bases at J, with 10 bases between the two ends. Germline-derived CDR1 and CDR2 are MNHEY and SVGAGI. CDR3 length: 15 residues. CDR3 sequence reads: CASSYSFRLNSPLHF. The DNA of the CDR3 is TGTGCCAGCAGTTACTCGTTCAGATTAAATTCACCCCTCCACTTT.

There are a few counts of this clone. The gene calls are TRBV4-1 and TRBJ1-5; D remains ambiguous. CDR3 length equals 14 residues. Trimming took 4 bases from V and 6 from J, leaving 13 bases between them. Germline V gene data show CDR1 as MGHRA and CDR2 as YSYEKL. CDR3 sequence: CASSLIVGFQPQHF. As DNA, the CDR3 is TGCGCCAGCAGCCTAATTGTGGGGTTTCAGCCCCAGCATTTT.

The chain has TRBV10-2 and TRBJ2-7, with D maybe TRBD2 (6 bases). Germline CDR1 reads WSHSY; CDR2 reads SAAADI. The V and J ends lost 7 bases and 2 bases respectively, with 9 bases between them. The CDR3 covers 12 residues. The CDR3 reads CASMGGPYEQYF. In DNA, the CDR3 is TGCGCCAGCATGGGGGGACCCTACGAGCAGTACTTC.